This T cell receptor (beta chain) was retrieved from a study of blood T cell dynamics during melanoma immunotherapy (TCRdb year 2020). Notes on the research overall: Patients with metastatic melanoma were treated with first-line pembrolizumab or nivolumab plus ipilimumab as standard of care in the United Kingdom. To find early correlates of response, peripheral T cell receptor repertoires were profiled in metastatic melanoma patients before and after one cycle of checkpoint inhibitor therapy. The training cohort consisted of consecutive patients, while an additional independent group of patients from the same centre was pooled to form an external validation set.

As concerns this clone: Its antigen is unknown. There are no base qualities to consult, and no much larger clone falls within one base.

This specimen's time point label, interpreted: week 3, after first cycle of checkpoint inhibitor. Blood samples were taken at two points: before treatment (T0) and at week 3 (W3), which came after the first cycle of checkpoint blockade. Except for a couple of patients with rapid clinical progression, response was assessed 12 weeks after the first infusion by RECIST 1.1; disease control meant complete response, partial response or stable disease. Patients with prior systemic cancer treatment, concomitant immunosuppressant therapy or synchronous other active malignancies were excluded. Sorted CD8+ memory and naive T cell subsets were sequenced at T0 and W3 from six patients, three progressing and three with disease control. Lymphoprep and SepMate tubes were used to isolate PBMC from blood, and red cell lysis was then performed. QIAamp DNA Blood Mini kits were used to extract DNA from both PBMC and sorted T cell subsets. CD8+ T cell subsets were sorted live on a FACSAria III cytometer and then frozen prior to DNA extraction. Fresh PBMC for flow cytometry were held at 4°C in PBS with approximately 2.2% fetal bovine serum and analyzed within 25 hours.

Here is what the overall study found, with its caveats: Among sorted CD8+ subsets, TIE cells showed the highest similarity to cfDNA CDR3 sequences and the highest clonality, suggesting active turnover with convergence on dominant clones. Whether the T cell clones driving repertoire changes were melanoma-specific or reflected general immune activation could not be determined in the study. The relatively small sample size was acknowledged as potentially limiting generalization of the results.

From its cysteine to its phenylalanine, the CDR3 spans 15 amino acids. Only the CDR3 DNA is retained, 45 bases long and in frame from the first base. V is cut by 5 bases and J by 4 bases, and the space between the germline ends is 17 bases. CDR1 and CDR2 are read off the germline V gene as MDHEN and SYDVKM. All DNA extracted from each sorted CD8+ T cell subset was loaded into the assay. The immunoSEQ TCRb Assay kit was used according to manufacturer instructions to amplify TCR beta CDR3 sequences from genomic DNA. The KAPA Library Quantification Kit for Illumina platforms was used to quantify the pooled libraries by qPCR. Sequencing of the pooled libraries was done on an Illumina NextSeq 500, with clustering at roughly 0.55-1.2 pM. Per the source publication's procedure: TCR data were analyzed with immunoSEQ ANALYZER and the R LymphoSeq package. A rearrangement efficiency score was calculated as productive divided by the sum of productive and non-productive CDR3 sequences. Within each patient, timepoints were compared pairwise for clonality, measured with the Gini coefficient, and for diversity, measured with the Renyi index at alpha=1. In LymphoSeq, clonal relatedness was computed with an edit distance of 3 and repertoire similarity was computed with the Bhattacharyya coefficient. To classify response, a linear discriminant analysis based on week-3 changes in clonality and diversity was built with the R MASS and caret packages. Imported from immuneACCESS, the table was reduced by TCRdb to in-frame sequences with V and J called. These copies leave out some clones; in studies compared against another copy, an unresolved V gene accounts for under half, and the cause of the remainder is not known. V, J and clone size are those of that table, while D and trimming were read from the DNA. The sample table records about a thousand clones; about 93% of these occur just once. Roughly 6% of the sample rests with the top ten.

The sequence came from a human donor with melanoma. Here the sequenced sample was effector memory CD8+ T cells from blood, taken from a patient treated with checkpoint blockade. The chain joins TRBV28 to TRBJ1-1; 5 matching bases give a weak D call of TRBD1. The base sequence is TGTGCCAGCAGTAAGGATACAGGTTTTTTCACTGAAGCTTTCTTT. This sequence encodes CASSKDTGFFTEAFF.